Shown below are 15 T cell receptor beta chains from a single sample sequenced in a study of glioma-infiltrating T cells. Using RNA template, CDR3s of TCR alpha and beta were amplified with iRepertoire arm-PCR. MiXCR, run by TCRdb on the multiplex PCR reads, gives a single entry per CDR3 protein. The sample records around 10,000 distinct CDR3 sequences, around three fifths being singletons. Sequencing used glioma tissue, nonneoplastic brain tissue, or PBMCs (not recorded which). The receptors originated from a human donor with low-grade glioma or glioblastoma, undergoing nonglioma brain surgery, or in good health (not recorded which).

Regarding this clonotype: This is likely a read error, given that the CDR3 carries no conserved phenylalanine or tryptophan at its end. The DNA is omitted, as the CDR3 cannot be located on it reliably, and the CDR3 follows TCRdb's listing. The genes are TRBV24-1 and TRBJ2-1; no DNA check was done on the table's D call, TRBD2. The germline V gene encodes CDR1 KGHDR and CDR2 SFDVKD. The CDR3 length equals 16 residues, ends included. The CDR3 here is CATSNKAVSSYNEQLS.

In regard to this clonotype: At one end the junction does not follow the germline gene, possibly because of a read error. This chain joins TRBV6-2 or TRBV6-3 and TRBJ2-2; the D gene is possibly TRBD2 (6 bases). There are 14 residues in the CDR3. Germline V lookup: CDR1 MNHEY, CDR2 SVGEGT. In DNA form, the CDR3 reads TGTGCCAGCAGTAGACCGAGGGTTACCGGGGGGCTGTTTTTT. Amino acids: CASSRPRVTGGLFF.

J is TRBJ1-6 and V is TRBV15; D ambiguous. The CDR3 spans 17 residues. V lost 2 bases and J 3 bases, leaving 14 bases between the germline ends. Germline values: CDR1 LNHNV, CDR2 YYDKDF (reference sequence). DNA of the CDR3: TGTGCCACCAGCAGACCGGACGGACCTCGCTATAATTCACCCCTCCACTTT. This sequence encodes CATSRPDGPRYNSPLHF.

To note about this clonotype: Sequence at one end of the junction differs from germline and may be a read error. The genes are TRBV18 and TRBJ1-5; 7 bases line up with TRBD1. The V gene's germline CDR1 is KGHSH and CDR2 LQKENI. CDR3 size: 15 residues. The CDR3 loop is CASSRQGVRGQPQHF. CDR3 nucleotides: TGTGCAAGCTCTCGACAGGGTGTGAGGGGTCAGCCCCAGCATTTT.

Concerning this clonotype itself: Since a much larger clone is just one base distant, this may be a read error. The rearrangement links TRBV29-1 to TRBJ2-2, with D tentatively TRBD1 (6 bases). V was trimmed by 8 bases and J by 3 bases, leaving 13 bases between them. This CDR3 spans 13 amino acids. Germline-derived CDR1 and CDR2 are SQVTM and ANQGSEA. The CDR3 loop is CSYEQGDTGELFF. CDR3 bases: TGCAGCTACGAACAGGGAGACACCGGGGAGCTGTTTTTT.

The chain links TRBV7-2 to TRBJ1-2; D gene ambiguous. CDR1 is SGHTA, CDR2 FQGNSA, per germline. CDR3 length: 15 amino acids. Trimming took 6 bases from V and 2 from J, leaving 16 bases between them. The CDR3 sequence: CASRTHSRANYGYTF. In nucleotides, the CDR3 is TGTGCCAGCAGAACACACTCCCGGGCCAACTATGGCTACACCTTC.

This sequence joins TRBV4-2 and TRBJ2-2, with TRBD2 as a possible D gene (6 bases). This CDR3 is built from 15 residues. The ends were cut back, 4 bases at V and 17 bases at J, with 26 bases in the middle. Germline values: CDR1 LGHNA, CDR2 YNFKEQ. The CDR3 sequence is CASSPLAGDTCYLFF. The CDR3, as DNA: TGTGCCAGCAGCCCACTAGCTGGAGACACCTGTTATCTTTTTTTT.

By its share, this clonotype is medium-sized. The chain is built from TRBV20-1 and TRBJ2-7; the match to TRBD2 covers 8 bases. After removal of 6 bases from V and 4 bases from J, the junction contained 11 bases not matched to a gene. CDR1 is DFQATT and CDR2 is SNEGSKA in the germline V gene (reference sequence). The CDR3 has 14 amino acids. The CDR3 here is CSATTSGAIYEQYF. Written as DNA, the CDR3 is TGCAGTGCCACCACTAGCGGAGCAATTTACGAGCAGTACTTC.

The sample holds many counts of this clonotype. A much larger clone lies a single base off, so this may be a read error. The V and J genes are TRBV6-1 and TRBJ2-5; 8 bases are a match to TRBD2. Germline V gene sequence: CDR1 MNHNS, CDR2 SASEGT. The junction had 6 bases not matched to a gene; V was cut back by 5 bases and J by 7 bases. CDR3 size: 13 residues. CDR3 region: CASSRLAKGTQYF. CDR3 bases: TGTGCCAGCAGTCGACTAGCGAAAGGGACCCAGTACTTC.

This clonotype was picked up many times. The chain employs TRBV12-3 or TRBV12-4 and TRBJ2-2; D ambiguous. The CDR3 extends over 15 amino acids. Trimming left V 4 bases short and J 0 bases short, with 9 bases between. The CDR3 coding sequence is TGTGCCAGCAGTTCTCCTACCGCGAACACCGGGGAGCTGTTTTTT. This sequence encodes CASSSPTANTGELFF.

The V call is TRBV28, the J call TRBJ2-1, with a tentative D call TRBD2 (6 bases). Germline V gene lookup returns CDR1 MDHEN and CDR2 SYDVKM. Trimming pared 1 base from V and 6 bases from J, leaving 13 bases between. CDR3 length: 15 residues. The CDR3 reads CASSLLRERGNEQFF. The CDR3, as DNA: TGTGCCAGCAGTTTATTGCGGGAAAGGGGCAATGAGCAGTTCTTC.

In this sample, this clonotype turned up many times. A much larger clone sits a single nucleotide away, making a read error possible. CDR3 bases: TGCAGTGCTATCTGGACGGTGAGCACTGAAGCTTTCTTT. Protein: CSAIWTVSTEAFF. The rearrangement joins TRBV20-1 to TRBJ1-1; no definite D call. Germline V gives CDR1 DFQATT, CDR2 SNEGSKA (reference sequence). V lost 4 bases and J lost 4, with 13 bases in between. This CDR3 spans 13 amino acids.

The V call is TRBV4-2, the J call TRBJ2-1; 11 nucleotides align to TRBD2. This CDR3 region has 15 residues. V lost 4 bases and J lost 10; bases outside the gene matches: 9. CDR1 is LGHNA, CDR2 YNFKEQ, per germline. The CDR3 spells CASSPLAGDTEEQFF. The CDR3 nucleotides read TGTGCCAGCAGCCCACTAGCGGGAGACACCGAGGAGCAGTTCTTC.

Ten or more counts support this clonotype. CDR3 DNA sequence: TGCAGCGTTGTCAGGGGCTACGAGCAGTACTTC. It is translated as CSVVRGYEQYF. The gene calls are TRBV29-1 and TRBJ2-7; the D gene is possibly TRBD1 (6 bases). V was pared by 4 bases and J by 3 bases, with 7 bases between. The CDR3 is made up of 11 amino acids. Germline V gene data show CDR1 as SQVTM and CDR2 as ANQGSEA.

The sample holds many counts of this clonotype. V and J are TRBV5-1 and TRBJ2-5; TRBD2 aligns across 8 bases. In germline, CDR1 is SGHRS, CDR2 YFSETQ. This CDR3 region has 14 residues. V lost 4 bases and J lost 5; bases outside the gene matches: 7. Here the CDR3 reads CASSNPSGSETQYF. The CDR3 DNA follows: TGCGCCAGCAGCAACCCGAGCGGGAGCGAGACCCAGTACTTC.